This T cell receptor (beta chain) was captured in a study of cytomegalovirus exposure and HLA in healthy donors. Measured with immunoSEQ multiplex PCR; TCRdb has only the in-frame clones, and not every one. Here the sample spans around 220,000 clones, around nine tenths being singletons. The ends lost 4 bases at V and 8 bases at J; junction bases unmatched: 12. This CDR3 has 17 amino acids. The germline gives CDR1 SGDLS, CDR2 YYNGEE. From the approximately 120-subject validation cohort, which was separate from the approximately 670-subject first cohort, the donors were drawn. The chain links TRBV9 to TRBJ2-1; 13 bases map to TRBD2. This receptor was identified in a woman under 30 in good health and CMV-seronegative. The sequencing input was PBMCs. CDR3: CASSKRTSGRASDEQFF. The CDR3 DNA sequence: TGTGCCAGCAGCAAACGGACTAGCGGGAGAGCGTCTGATGAGCAGTTCTTC.